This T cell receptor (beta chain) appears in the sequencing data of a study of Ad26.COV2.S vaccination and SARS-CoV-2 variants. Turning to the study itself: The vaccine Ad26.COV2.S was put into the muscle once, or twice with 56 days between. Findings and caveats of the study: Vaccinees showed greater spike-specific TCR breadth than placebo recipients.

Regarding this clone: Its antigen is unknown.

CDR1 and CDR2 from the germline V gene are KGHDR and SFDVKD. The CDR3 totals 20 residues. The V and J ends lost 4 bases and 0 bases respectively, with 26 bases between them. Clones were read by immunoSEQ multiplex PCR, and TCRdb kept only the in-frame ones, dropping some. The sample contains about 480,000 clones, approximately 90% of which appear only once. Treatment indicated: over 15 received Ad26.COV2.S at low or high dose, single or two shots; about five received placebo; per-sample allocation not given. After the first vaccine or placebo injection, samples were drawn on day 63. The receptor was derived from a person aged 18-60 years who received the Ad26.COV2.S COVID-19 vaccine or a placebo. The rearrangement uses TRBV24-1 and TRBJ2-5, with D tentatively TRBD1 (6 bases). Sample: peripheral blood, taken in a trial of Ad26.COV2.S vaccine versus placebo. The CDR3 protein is CATSEPPGTNWIKYQETQYF. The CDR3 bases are TGTGCCACCAGTGAGCCCCCGGGGACAAACTGGATAAAGTACCAAGAGACCCAGTACTTC.